This note documents a single T cell receptor (beta chain) sequence. Its target is not known. The entry originates in a study of T cell responses to AZD1222 COVID-19 vaccine. Study-level findings and limits: Nearly half of unique spike-specific TCRs reportedly avoided B.1.351 and B.1.1.7 mutated regions. The donor cohort was predominantly white British with a female majority, and clonal diversity may have been underestimated. The study identified only six AZD1222 recipients as seropositive at baseline.

The data were produced by immunoSEQ multiplex PCR, yet TCRdb's version contains in-frame clones alone and is incomplete. The top ten clones hold approximately 4.6% of a sample with around 160,000 clones, 94% of them seen once. The CDR3 sequence is 15 residues long. V lost 3 bases, J lost 1 base, and 2 bases stayed unmatched. Germline-derived CDR1 and CDR2 are SGHNT and YYREEE (reference sequence). The study pooled second doses at about 4 or about 12 weeks. The source is an adult who received the AZD1222 COVID-19 vaccine. The sequencing used peripheral blood, collected 28 days after the second AZD1222 dose. The chain is built from TRBV5-4 and TRBJ2-3; 10 positions match TRBD2. CDR3 bases: TGTGCCAGCAGCTCCGGACTAGCGGGCACAGATACGCAGTATTTT. Protein sequence: CASSSGLAGTDTQYF.